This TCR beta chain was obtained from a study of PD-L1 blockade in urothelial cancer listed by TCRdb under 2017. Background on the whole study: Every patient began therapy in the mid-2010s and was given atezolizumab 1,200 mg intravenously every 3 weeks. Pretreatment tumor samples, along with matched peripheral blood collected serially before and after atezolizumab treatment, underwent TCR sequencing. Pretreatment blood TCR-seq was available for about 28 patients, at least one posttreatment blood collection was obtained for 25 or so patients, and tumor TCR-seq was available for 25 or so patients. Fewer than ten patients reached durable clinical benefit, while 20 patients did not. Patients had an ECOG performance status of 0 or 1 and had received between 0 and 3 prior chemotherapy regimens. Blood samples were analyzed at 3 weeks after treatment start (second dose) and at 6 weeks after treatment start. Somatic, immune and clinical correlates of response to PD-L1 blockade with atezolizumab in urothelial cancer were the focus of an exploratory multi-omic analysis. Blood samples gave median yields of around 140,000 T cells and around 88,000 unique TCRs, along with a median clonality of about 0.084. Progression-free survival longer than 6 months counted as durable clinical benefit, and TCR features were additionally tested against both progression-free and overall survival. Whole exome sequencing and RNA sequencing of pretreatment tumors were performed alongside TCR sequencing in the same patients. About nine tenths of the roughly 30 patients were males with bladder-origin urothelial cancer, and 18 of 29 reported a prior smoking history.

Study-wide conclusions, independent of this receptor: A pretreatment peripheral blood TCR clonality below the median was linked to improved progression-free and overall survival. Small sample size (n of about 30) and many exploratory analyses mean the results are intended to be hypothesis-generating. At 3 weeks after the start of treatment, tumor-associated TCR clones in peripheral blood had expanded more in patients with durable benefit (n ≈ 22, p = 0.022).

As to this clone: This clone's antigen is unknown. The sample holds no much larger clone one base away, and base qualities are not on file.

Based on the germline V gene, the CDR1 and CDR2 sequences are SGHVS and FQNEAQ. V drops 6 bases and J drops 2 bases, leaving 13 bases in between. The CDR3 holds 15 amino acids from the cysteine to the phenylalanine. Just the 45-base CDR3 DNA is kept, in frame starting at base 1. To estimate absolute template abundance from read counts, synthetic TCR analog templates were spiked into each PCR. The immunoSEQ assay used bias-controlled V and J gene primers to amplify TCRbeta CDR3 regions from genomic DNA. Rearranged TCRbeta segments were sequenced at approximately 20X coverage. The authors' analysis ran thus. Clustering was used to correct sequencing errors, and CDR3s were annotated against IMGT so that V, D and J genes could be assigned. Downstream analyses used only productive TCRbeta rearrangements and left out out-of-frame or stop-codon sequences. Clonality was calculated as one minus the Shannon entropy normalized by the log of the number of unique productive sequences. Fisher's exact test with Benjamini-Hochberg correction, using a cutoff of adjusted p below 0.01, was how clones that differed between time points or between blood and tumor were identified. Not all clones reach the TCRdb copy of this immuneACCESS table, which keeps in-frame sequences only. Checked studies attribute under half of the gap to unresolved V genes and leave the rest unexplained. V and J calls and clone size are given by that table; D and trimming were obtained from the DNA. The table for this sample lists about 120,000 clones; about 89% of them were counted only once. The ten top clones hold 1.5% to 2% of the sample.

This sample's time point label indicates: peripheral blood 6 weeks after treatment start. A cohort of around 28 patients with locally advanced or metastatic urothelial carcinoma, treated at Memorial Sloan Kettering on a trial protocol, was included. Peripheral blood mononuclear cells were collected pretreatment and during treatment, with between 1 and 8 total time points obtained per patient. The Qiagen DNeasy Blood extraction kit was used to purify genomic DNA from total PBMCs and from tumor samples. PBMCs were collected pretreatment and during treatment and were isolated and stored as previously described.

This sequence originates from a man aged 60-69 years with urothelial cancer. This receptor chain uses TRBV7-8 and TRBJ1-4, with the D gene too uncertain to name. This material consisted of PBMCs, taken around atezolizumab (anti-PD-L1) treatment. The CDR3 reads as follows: CASRYTEQTNEKLFF. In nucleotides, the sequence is TGTGCCAGCAGATATACGGAGCAGACTAATGAAAAACTGTTTTTT.